This entry is about one T cell receptor (beta chain). The record originates from a study of PD-1 blockade in classical Hodgkin lymphoma. All the patients suffered relapse after autologous stem cell transplantation, and brentuximab vedotin exposure differed. Germline assignment: CDR1 SGHTA and CDR2 FQGNSA. This CDR3 is built from 18 residues. Unmatched junction bases numbered 14, after V lost 4 bases and J lost 2 bases. The assay was immunoSEQ multiplex PCR, and TCRdb's table has in-frame clones only and misses some. The sample yields about 14,000 clones, approximately 80% seen once. The gene calls are TRBV7-2 and TRBJ2-5; 9 nucleotides match TRBD2. The receptor was derived from a human donor with classical Hodgkin lymphoma. The starting material was peripheral blood mononuclear cells (PBMCs), obtained at baseline. CDR3: CASSSLFWASGAQETQYF. CDR3 nucleotide sequence: TGTGCCAGCAGCTCCCTTTTTTGGGCTAGCGGGGCACAAGAGACCCAGTACTTC.